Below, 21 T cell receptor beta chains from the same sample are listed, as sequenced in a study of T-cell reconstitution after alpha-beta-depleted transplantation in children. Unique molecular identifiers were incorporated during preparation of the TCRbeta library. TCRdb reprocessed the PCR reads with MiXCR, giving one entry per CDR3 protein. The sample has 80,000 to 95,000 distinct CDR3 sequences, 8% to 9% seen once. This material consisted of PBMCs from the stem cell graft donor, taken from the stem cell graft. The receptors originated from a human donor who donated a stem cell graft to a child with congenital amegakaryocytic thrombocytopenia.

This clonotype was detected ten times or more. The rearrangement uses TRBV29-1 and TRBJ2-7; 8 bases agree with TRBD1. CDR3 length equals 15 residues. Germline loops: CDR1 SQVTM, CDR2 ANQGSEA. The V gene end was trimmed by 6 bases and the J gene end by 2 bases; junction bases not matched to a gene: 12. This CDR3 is CSVLPSGTGPYEQYF. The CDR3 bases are TGCAGCGTCCTCCCTTCCGGGACAGGACCCTACGAGCAGTACTTC.

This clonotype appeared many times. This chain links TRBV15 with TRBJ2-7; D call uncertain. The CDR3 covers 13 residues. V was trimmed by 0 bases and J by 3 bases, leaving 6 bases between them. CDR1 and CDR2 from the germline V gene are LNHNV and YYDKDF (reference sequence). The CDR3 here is CATSRDRSYEQYF. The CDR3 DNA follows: TGTGCCACCAGCAGAGATCGGAGCTACGAGCAGTACTTC.

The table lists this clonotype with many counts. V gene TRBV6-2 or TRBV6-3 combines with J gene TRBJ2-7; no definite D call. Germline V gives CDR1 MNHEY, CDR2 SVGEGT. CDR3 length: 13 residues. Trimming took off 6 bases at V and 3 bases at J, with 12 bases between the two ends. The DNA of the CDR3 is TGTGCCAGCAGCAGCGACATTGACTACGAGCAGTACTTC. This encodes CASSSDIDYEQYF.

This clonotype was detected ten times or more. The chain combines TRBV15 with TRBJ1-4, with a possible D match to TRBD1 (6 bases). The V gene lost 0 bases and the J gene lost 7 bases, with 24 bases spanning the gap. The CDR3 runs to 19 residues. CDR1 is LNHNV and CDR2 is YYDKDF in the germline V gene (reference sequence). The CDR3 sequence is CATSRELGDKASVAEKLFF. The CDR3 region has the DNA TGTGCCACCAGCAGAGAGTTAGGGGACAAAGCCAGCGTCGCTGAAAAACTGTTTTTT. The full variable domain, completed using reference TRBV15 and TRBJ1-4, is DAMVIQNPRYQVTQFGKPVTLSCSQTLNHNVMYWYQQKSSQAPKLLFHYYDKDFNNEADTPDNFQSRRPNTSFCFLDIRSPGLGDTAMYLCATSRELGDKASVAEKLFFGSGTQLSVL.

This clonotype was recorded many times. CDR3 coding DNA: TGTGCCAGCAGCCAAACAACTAGCGGGCAAGAGACCCAGTACTTC. This translates into CASSQTTSGQETQYF. The J gene is TRBJ2-5, the V gene TRBV16; 9 bases are shared with TRBD2. The CDR3 extends over 15 amino acids. The V gene end was trimmed by 2 bases and the J gene end by 2 bases; junction bases not matched to a gene: 3. Germline V gene lookup returns CDR1 KGHSY and CDR2 FQNENV.

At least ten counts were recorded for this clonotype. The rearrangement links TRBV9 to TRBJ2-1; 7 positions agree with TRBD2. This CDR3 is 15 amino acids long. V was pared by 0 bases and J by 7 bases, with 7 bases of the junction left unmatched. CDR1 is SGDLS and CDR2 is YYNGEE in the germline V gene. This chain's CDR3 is CASSVDAGVWNEQFF. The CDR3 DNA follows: TGTGCCAGCAGCGTAGATGCGGGAGTCTGGAATGAGCAGTTCTTC. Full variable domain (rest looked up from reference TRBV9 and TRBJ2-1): DSGVTQTPKHLITATGQRVTLRCSPRSGDLSVYWYQQSLDQGLQFLIQYYNGEERAKGNILERFSAQQFPDLHSELNLSSLELGDSALYFCASSVDAGVWNEQFFGPGTRLTVL.

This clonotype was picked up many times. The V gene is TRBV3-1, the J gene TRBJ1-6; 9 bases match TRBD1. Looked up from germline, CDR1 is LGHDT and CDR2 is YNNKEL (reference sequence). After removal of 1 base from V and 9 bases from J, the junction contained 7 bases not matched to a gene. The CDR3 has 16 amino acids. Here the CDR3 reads CASSQAAGTGISPLHF. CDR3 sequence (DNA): TGTGCCAGCAGCCAAGCGGCCGGGACAGGGATTTCACCCCTCCACTTT. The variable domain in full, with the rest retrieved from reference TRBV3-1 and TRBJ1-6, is DTAVSQTPKYLVTQMGNDKSIKCEQNLGHDTMYWYKQDSKKFLKIMFSYNNKELIINETVPNRFSPKSPDKAHLNLHINSLELGDSAVYFCASSQAAGTGISPLHFGNGTRLTVT.

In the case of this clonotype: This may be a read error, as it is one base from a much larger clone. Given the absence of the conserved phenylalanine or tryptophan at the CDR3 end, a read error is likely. DNA for the CDR3: TGTGCCAGCAGCTTAGAACAGGGTGGTACGCAGTATCTT. It specifies CASSLEQGGTQYL. The rearrangement uses TRBV11-2 and TRBJ2-3, with D perhaps matching TRBD1 (6 bases). This CDR3 region has 13 residues. Trimming left V 0 bases short and J 8 bases short, with 9 bases between. Germline V gene sequence: CDR1 SGHAT, CDR2 FQNNGV.

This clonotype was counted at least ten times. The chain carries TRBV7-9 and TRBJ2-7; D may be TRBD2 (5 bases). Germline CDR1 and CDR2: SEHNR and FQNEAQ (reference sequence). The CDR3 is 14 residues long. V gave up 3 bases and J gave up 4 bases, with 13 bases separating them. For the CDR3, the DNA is TGTGCCAGCAGCTTGCGGGCGTTGGAATACGAGCAGTACTTC. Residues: CASSLRALEYEQYF.

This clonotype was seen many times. The CDR3 loop reads CSASSIRDSREGLETQYF. The CDR3 nucleotides are TGCAGTGCTAGCTCTATTAGGGATTCGCGGGAGGGCCTGGAGACCCAGTACTTC. The rearrangement links TRBV20-1 to TRBJ2-5; TRBD2 matches at 9 bases. In germline, CDR1 is DFQATT, CDR2 SNEGSKA (reference sequence). The CDR3 spans 18 residues. J was trimmed by 5 bases and V by 3 bases; bases with no gene match: 19.

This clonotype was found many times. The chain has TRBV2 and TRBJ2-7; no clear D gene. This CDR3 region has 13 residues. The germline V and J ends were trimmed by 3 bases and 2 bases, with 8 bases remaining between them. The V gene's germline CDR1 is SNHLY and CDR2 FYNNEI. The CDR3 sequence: CASSDKTPYEQYF. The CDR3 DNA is TGTGCCAGCAGTGATAAAACTCCCTACGAGCAGTACTTC.

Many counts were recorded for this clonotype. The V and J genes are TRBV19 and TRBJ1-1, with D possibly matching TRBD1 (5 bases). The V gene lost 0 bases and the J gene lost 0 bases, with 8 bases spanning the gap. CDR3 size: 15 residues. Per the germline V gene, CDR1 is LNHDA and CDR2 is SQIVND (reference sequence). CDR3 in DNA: TGTGCCAGTAGTATAGAAGGGGTTATGAACACTGAAGCTTTCTTT. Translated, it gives CASSIEGVMNTEAFF.

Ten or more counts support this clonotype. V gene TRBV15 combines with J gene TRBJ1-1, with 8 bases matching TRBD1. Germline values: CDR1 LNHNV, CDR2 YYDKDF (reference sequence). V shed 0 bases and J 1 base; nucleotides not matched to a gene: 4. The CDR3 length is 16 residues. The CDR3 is CATSREAQGGNTEAFF. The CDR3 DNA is TGTGCCACCAGCAGAGAAGCACAGGGGGGGAACACTGAAGCTTTCTTT.

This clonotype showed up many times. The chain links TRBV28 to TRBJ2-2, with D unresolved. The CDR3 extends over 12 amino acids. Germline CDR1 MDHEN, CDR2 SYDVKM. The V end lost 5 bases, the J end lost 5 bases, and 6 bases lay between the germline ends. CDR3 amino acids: CASSDNTGELFF. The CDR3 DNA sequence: TGTGCCAGCAGTGACAATACCGGGGAGCTGTTTTTT.

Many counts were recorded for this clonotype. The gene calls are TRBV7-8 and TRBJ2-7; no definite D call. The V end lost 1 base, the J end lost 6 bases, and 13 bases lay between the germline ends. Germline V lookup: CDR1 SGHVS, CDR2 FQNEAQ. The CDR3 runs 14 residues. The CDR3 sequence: CASSLGISHLEQYF. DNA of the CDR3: TGTGCCAGCAGCTTAGGGATTTCCCACCTCGAGCAGTACTTC.

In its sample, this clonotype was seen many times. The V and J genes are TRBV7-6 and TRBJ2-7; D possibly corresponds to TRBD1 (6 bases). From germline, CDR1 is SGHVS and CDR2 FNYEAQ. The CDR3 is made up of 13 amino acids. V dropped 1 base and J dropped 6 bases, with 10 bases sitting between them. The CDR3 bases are TGTGCCAGCAGCTTAGATATCAGGGGCGAGCAGTACTTC. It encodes CASSLDIRGEQYF.

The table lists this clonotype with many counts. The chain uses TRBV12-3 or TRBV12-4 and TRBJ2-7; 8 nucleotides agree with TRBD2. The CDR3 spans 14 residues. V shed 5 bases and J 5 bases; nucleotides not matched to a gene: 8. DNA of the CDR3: TGTGCCAGCAGTCCAGGGGCCGGGAGGGACGAGCAGTACTTC. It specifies CASSPGAGRDEQYF.

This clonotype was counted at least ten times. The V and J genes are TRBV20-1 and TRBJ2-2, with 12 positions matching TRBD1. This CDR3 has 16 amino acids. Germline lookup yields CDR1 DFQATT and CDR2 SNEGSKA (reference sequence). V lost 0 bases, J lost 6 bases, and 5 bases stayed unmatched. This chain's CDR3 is CSARDSGTGGSGELFF. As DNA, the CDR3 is TGCAGTGCTAGAGACTCCGGGACAGGGGGCTCCGGGGAGCTGTTTTTT.

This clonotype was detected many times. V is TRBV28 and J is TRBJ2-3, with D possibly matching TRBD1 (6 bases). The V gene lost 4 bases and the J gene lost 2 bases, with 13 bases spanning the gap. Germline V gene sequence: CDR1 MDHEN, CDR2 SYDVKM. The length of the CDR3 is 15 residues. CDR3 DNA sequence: TGTGCCAGCAGTTACTCACAGGGTTCCACAGATACGCAGTATTTT. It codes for CASSYSQGSTDTQYF.

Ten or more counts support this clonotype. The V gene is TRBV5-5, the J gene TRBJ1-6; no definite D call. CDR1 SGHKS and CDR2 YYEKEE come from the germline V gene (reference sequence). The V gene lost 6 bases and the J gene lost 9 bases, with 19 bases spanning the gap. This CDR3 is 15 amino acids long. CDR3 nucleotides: TGTGCCAGCACCCACCTTTCCACCGAGGGTTCACCCCTCCACTTT. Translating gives CASTHLSTEGSPLHF.

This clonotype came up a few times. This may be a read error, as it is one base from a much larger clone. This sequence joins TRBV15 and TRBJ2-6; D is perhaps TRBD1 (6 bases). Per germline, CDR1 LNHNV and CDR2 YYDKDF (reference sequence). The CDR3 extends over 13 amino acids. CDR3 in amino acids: CASRQDTSNGLTF. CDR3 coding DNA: TGTGCCTCTCGACAGGATACCTCTAACGGCCTGACTTTC.